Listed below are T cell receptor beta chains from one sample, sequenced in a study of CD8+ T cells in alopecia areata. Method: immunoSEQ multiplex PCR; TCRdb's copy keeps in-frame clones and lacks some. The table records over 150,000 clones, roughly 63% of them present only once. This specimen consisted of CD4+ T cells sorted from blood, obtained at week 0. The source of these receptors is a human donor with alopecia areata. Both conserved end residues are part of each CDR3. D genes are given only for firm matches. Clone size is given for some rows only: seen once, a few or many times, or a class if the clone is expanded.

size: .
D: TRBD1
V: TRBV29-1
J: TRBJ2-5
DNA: TGCAGCGTTGACGTACAGGGGGAGACCCAGTACTTC
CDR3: CSVDVQGETQYF

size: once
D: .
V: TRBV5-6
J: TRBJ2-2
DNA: TGTGCCAGCAGCACTAGTGGGGGGATCGGCCGGGAGCTGTTTTTT
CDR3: CASSTSGGIGRELFF

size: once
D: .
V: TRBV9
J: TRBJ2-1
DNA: TGTGCCAGCAGCGTAGCTCCGGGACACTTAGATGAGCAGTTCTTC
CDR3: CASSVAPGHLDEQFF

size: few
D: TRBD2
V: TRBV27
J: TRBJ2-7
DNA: TGTGCCAGCAGTAGAGCCGGGACTAGCTACGAGCAGTACTTC
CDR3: CASSRAGTSYEQYF

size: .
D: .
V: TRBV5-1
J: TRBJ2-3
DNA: TGCGCCAGCAGCTTGAGAGGGTTGGGTACAGATACGCAGTATTTT
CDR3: CASSLRGLGTDTQYF

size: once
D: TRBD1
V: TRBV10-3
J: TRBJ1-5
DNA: TGTGCCATCGGAGCGACAGGGGGCGGTCAGCCCCAGCATTTT
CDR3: CAIGATGGGQPQHF

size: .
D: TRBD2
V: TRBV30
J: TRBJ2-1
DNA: TGTGCCTGGGTACCTAGCGGCTACAATGAGCAGTTCTTC
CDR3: CAWVPSGYNEQFF

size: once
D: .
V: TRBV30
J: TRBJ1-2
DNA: TGTGCCTGGACCAAACGGGGGTCTGGCTACACCTTC
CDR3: CAWTKRGSGYTF

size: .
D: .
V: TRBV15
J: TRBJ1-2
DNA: TGTGCCACCAGCAGGGGGTACGGAGGCTATGGCTACACCTTC
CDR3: CATSRGYGGYGYTF

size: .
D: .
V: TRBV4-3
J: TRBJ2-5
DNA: TGCGCCAGCAGCCAAGACAGCCTCACGCAAGAGACCCAGTACTTC
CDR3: CASSQDSLTQETQYF

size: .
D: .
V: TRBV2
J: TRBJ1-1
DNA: TGTGCCAGCAGTGTCCAGGGAAGCACTGAAGCTTTCTTT
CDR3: CASSVQGSTEAFF

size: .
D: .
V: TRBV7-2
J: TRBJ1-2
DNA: TGTGCCAGCAGCTCAAGTCGATCAGAGCAGGGCTACACCTTC
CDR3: CASSSSRSEQGYTF

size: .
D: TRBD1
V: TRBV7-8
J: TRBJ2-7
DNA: TGTGCCAGCAGCGGGGACAGGGGCGAGCAGTACTTC
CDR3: CASSGDRGEQYF

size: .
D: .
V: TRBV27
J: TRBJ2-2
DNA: TGTGCCAGCACAGGGGATTTCGTCGGGGAGCTGTTTTTT
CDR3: CASTGDFVGELFF

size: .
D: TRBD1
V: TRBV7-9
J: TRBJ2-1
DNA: TGTGCCAGCAGCTTACCCGTGGGGACAGGGAATTCCAATGAGCAGTTCTTC
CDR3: CASSLPVGTGNSNEQFF

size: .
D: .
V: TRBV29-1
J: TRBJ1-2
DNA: TGCAGCGTTGGGGGGGCAGGCGGCTACACCTTC
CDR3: CSVGGAGGYTF

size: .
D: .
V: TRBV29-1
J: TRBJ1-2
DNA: TGCAGCGTTCCACGGGGAGGCTCGCCACTTGGCTACACCTTC
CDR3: CSVPRGGSPLGYTF

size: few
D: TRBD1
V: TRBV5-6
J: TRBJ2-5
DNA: TGTGCCAGCAGCGTGACAGGGGGCAAGACCCAGTACTTC
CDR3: CASSVTGGKTQYF

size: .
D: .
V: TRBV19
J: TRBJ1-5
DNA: TGTGCCAGTATGAGGGGCTTAGAGAGCAATCAGCCCCAGCATTTT
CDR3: CASMRGLESNQPQHF

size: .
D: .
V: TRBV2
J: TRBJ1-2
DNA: TGTGCCAGCAGTATACAAAGATCCGGCTACACCTTC
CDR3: CASSIQRSGYTF

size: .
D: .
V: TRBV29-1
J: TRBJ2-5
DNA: TGCAGCGTTGTGGGTAGGGTTGAGACCCAGTACTTC
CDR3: CSVVGRVETQYF

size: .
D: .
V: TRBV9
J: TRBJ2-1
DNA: TGTGCCAGCAGCGTAGTAGCTAGCCCGGGGGATGAGCAGTTCTTC
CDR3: CASSVVASPGDEQFF

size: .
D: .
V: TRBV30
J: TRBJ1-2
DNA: TGTGCCTGGAGTAGAGCAAACACCGGCGGCTACACCTTC
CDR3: CAWSRANTGGYTF

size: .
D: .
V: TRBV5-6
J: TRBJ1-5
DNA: TGTGCCAGCAGCTTGGGACGGAAAGTACAGCCCCAGCATTTT
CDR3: CASSLGRKVQPQHF

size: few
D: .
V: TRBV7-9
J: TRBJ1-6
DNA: TGTGCCAGCAGCTTAGTGCTGGGTTCACCCCTCCACTTT
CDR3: CASSLVLGSPLHF

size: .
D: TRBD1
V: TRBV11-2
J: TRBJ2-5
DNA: TGTGCCAGCAGCCGGGACAGACAAGAGACCCAGTACTTC
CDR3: CASSRDRQETQYF

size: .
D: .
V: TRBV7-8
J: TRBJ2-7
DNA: TGTGCCCCGGGACTGGAGTACTTC
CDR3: CAPGLEYF

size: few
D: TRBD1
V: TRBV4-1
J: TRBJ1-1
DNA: TGCGCCAGCAGCTCCCCCCGTGGACAGGAGAACACTGAAGCTTTCTTT
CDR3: CASSSPRGQENTEAFF

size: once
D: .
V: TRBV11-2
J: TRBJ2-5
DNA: TGTGCCAGCAGCCCAATCACAGGGTACGGGACCCAGTACTTC
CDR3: CASSPITGYGTQYF

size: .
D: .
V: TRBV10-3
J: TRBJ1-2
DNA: TGTGCCACCCTCTCGGTCACGGCTGGCTACACCTTC
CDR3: CATLSVTAGYTF

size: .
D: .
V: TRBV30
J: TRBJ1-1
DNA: TGTGCCTGGAGTGTACGTGGGAGGCTAGCTGAAGCTTTCTTT
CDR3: CAWSVRGRLAEAFF

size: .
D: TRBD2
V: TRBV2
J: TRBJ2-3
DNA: TGTGCCAGCAGCAAACTAGCGGGGACAGATACGCAGTATTTT
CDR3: CASSKLAGTDTQYF

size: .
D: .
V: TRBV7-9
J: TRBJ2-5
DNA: TGTGCCAGCAGCTCCTTCGAGACCCAGTACTTC
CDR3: CASSSFETQYF

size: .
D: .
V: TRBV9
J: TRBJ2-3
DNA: TGTGCCAGCAGCGTAAGGGGAACTGGGGGTCCAGATACGCAGTATTTT
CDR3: CASSVRGTGGPDTQYF

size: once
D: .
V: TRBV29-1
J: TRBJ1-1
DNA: TGCAGCGTTGGTGGGGTGAACACTGAAGCTTTCTTT
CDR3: CSVGGVNTEAFF

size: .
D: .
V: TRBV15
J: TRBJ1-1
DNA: TGTGCCACCCAATCCCTCGAAGTACGCACTGAAGCTTTCTTT
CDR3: CATQSLEVRTEAFF

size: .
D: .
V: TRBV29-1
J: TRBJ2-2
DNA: TGCAGCGGAGCAATGGACACGAACACCGGGGAGCTGTTTTTT
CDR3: CSGAMDTNTGELFF

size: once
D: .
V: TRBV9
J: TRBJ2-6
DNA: TGTGCCAGCAGCGTAGGCACAATGTCTGGGGCCAACGTCCTGACTTTC
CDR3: CASSVGTMSGANVLTF

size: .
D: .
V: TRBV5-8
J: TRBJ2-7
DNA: TGTGCCAGCAGCCCCGAGTTTGAGCGGTCCTACGAGCAGTACTTC
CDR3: CASSPEFERSYEQYF

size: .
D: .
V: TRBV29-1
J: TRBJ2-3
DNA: TGCAGCGTTGGGGGGGCACGCACAGATACGCAGTATTTT
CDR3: CSVGGARTDTQYF

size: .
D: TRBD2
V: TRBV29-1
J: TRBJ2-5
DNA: TGCAGCGTTGGCGGGACTATCACGGAGACCCAGTACTTC
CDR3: CSVGGTITETQYF

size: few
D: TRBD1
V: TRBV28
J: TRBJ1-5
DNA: TGTGCCAGCTGGACAGGGAATCAGCCCCAGCATTTT
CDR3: CASWTGNQPQHF

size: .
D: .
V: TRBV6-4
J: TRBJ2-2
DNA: TGTGCCAGCAGTGAAGGTAGCGGCACCGGGGAGCTGTTTTTT
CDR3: CASSEGSGTGELFF

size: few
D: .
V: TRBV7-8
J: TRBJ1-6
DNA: TGTGCCAGCAGCTTGGGCAGCGTGATGTCACCCCTCCACTTT
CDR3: CASSLGSVMSPLHF

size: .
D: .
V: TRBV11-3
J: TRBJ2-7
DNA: TGTGCCAGCAGCCCGGCGGACAGTACCTCCTACGAGCAGTACTTC
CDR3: CASSPADSTSYEQYF

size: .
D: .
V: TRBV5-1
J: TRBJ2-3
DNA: TGCGCCAGCAGCTTGGACAGGTCCGCAGATACGCAGTATTTT
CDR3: CASSLDRSADTQYF

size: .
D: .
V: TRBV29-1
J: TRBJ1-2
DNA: TGCAGCGTTGCCGGGGCCCATGGGGATGGCTACACCTTC
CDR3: CSVAGAHGDGYTF

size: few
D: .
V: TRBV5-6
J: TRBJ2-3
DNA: TGTGCCAGCAGCTTGAGCTGGGGGGCGAGGGATACGCAGTATTTT
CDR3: CASSLSWGARDTQYF

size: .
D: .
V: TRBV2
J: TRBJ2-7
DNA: TGTGCCAGCCAGGCCGGGGCCCTCTCCTACGAGCAGTACTTC
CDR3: CASQAGALSYEQYF

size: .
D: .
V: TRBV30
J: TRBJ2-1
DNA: TGTGCCTGGAGCGATACGACACCAAGCTCCTACAATGAGCAGTTCTTC
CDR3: CAWSDTTPSSYNEQFF